The rows below give T cell receptor beta chains drawn from one sample of a study of T cells in Graves' hyperthyroidism and ophthalmopathy. TCRdb independently ran MiXCR on the multiplex PCR reads; one entry per CDR3 protein. The sample records about 300,000 distinct CDR3 sequences, about 15% being singletons. Material for sequencing was blood. The receptor set was obtained from a young man with Graves' hyperthyroidism. CDR3s include the opening cysteine and the closing phenylalanine or tryptophan. The D gene is left open where the match is weak. Some rows have no size entry. The others give once, few or many, or a class for an expanded clone.

clone size	J gene	D gene	V gene	CDR3 DNA	CDR3 protein
many	TRBJ2-3	-	TRBV5-1	TGCGCCAGCAGCTCCAGGCCAAGGGGGGCAGATACGCAGTATTTT	CASSSRPRGADTQYF
few	TRBJ1-6	TRBD1	TRBV12-3/TRBV12-4	TGTGCCAGCTCTGACAGGGGGCCGCTTTCCTCCTATAATTCACCCCTCCACTTT	CASSDRGPLSSYNSPLHF
-	TRBJ2-1	TRBD2	TRBV2	TGTGCCAGCATGGGACTAGCGGCCCAAAACAATGAGCAGTTCTTC	CASMGLAAQNNEQFF
few	TRBJ1-6	TRBD1	TRBV20-1	TGCAGTGCTAGACCGGACAGGGAACTCTATAATTCACCCCTCCACTTT	CSARPDRELYNSPLHF
-	TRBJ2-7	-	TRBV19	TGTGCCAGTAGTATGGGTGCGGTGATGAGCTCCTACGAGCAGTACTTC	CASSMGAVMSSYEQYF
-	TRBJ2-1	TRBD2	TRBV19	TGTGCCAGTCGACTAGCGGGAGGGCCGGGTGAGCAGTTCTTC	CASRLAGGPGEQFF
-	TRBJ2-7	TRBD2	TRBV5-1	TGCGCCAGCAGGCCGGGACTAGCGGCCTACGAGCAGTACTTC	CASRPGLAAYEQYF
many	TRBJ1-2	-	TRBV12-3/TRBV12-4	TGTGCCAGCAGCACTTGGGACGCTAACTATGGCTACACCTTC	CASSTWDANYGYTF
many	TRBJ2-1	-	TRBV7-9	TGTGCCAGCAGCCCCAATGGCGGCACTAGTATCATCGCCGATGAGCAGTTCTTC	CASSPNGGTSIIADEQFF
-	TRBJ1-1	-	TRBV13	TGTGCCAGCAGCTTGGAGAATCGTCAGGCTTTCTTT	CASSLENRQAFF
many	TRBJ2-3	-	TRBV7-3	TGTGCCAGCAGCTTACAGGGGTCATCAGATACGCAGTATTTT	CASSLQGSSDTQYF
many	TRBJ1-4	-	TRBV18	TGTGCCAGCTCACCCTCTCCAACTAATGAAAAACTGTTTTTT	CASSPSPTNEKLFF
few	TRBJ1-1	-	TRBV10-3	TGTGCCATCAGTGAGCCCCAATTCAGCAACACTGAAGCTTTCTTT	CAISEPQFSNTEAFF
-	TRBJ1-2	TRBD1	TRBV3-1	TGTGCCACCAGCTACCGGGACAGCCATGGCTACACCTTC	CATSYRDSHGYTF
-	TRBJ1-4	TRBD1	TRBV7-9	TGTGCCAGCAGCGCGGACAGGGAAGCGGTTGATGAAAAACTGTTTTTT	CASSADREAVDEKLFF
-	TRBJ2-3	-	TRBV5-5	TGTGCCAGCAGCGGCAGGGTTAGCACAGATACGCAGTATTTT	CASSGRVSTDTQYF
many	TRBJ2-1	-	TRBV12-3/TRBV12-4	TGTGCCAGCACCTTCGGTTTGTACAATGAGCAGTTCTTC	CASTFGLYNEQFF
many	TRBJ2-5	-	TRBV7-3	TGTGCCAGCAGCCGACACTTCCAAGAGACCCAGTACTTC	CASSRHFQETQYF
few	TRBJ2-1	-	TRBV20-1	TGCAGTGCCGATGACTGGAGCTCCTACAATGAGCAGTTCTTC	CSADDWSSYNEQFF
many	TRBJ1-4	TRBD1	TRBV20-1	TGCAGTGCTAGGCCAAGACAGGGAATACAGGAAAAACTGTTTTTT	CSARPRQGIQEKLFF
-	TRBJ1-2	-	TRBV29-1	TGCAGCGTTGCTGGGGAGCATGGCTACACCTTC	CSVAGEHGYTF
few	TRBJ2-1	TRBD2	TRBV9	TGTGCCAGCAGCGCAGATGTCGGGGGGTACAATGAGCAGTTCTTC	CASSADVGGYNEQFF
-	TRBJ1-4	-	TRBV19	TGTGCCAGTAGTATAGAACGGCCCCCCGGAAAACTGTTTTTT	CASSIERPPGKLFF
many	TRBJ1-2	-	TRBV6-1	TGTGCCAGCAGCTTCGACAGCACAAGGCGGGGCTACACCTTC	CASSFDSTRRGYTF
many	TRBJ2-7	-	TRBV12-3/TRBV12-4	TGTGCCAGCAAGGGAGCTAGCAGAACCTACGAGCAGTACTTC	CASKGASRTYEQYF
many	TRBJ1-5	TRBD1	TRBV2	TGTGCCAGCAGTGCCGGGACAGGCCAGAATAGCAATCAGCCCCAGCATTTT	CASSAGTGQNSNQPQHF
many	TRBJ2-3	TRBD2	TRBV2	TGTGCCAGCAGGAGAGGGACTAGCTATACAGATACGCAGTATTTT	CASRRGTSYTDTQYF
many	TRBJ2-1	TRBD2	TRBV2	TGTGCCAGCACCACGGGAGGACCTCACTACAATGAGCAGTTCTTC	CASTTGGPHYNEQFF